The source of this TCR beta chain is a study of metastatic and nonmetastatic thyroid tumors. Study in general: The authors compared repertoires across blood and tumor or nodule tissue from malignant and benign thyroid patients. Broader study findings: Malignant thyroid tumors reportedly exceeded benign nodules significantly in TCR beta diversity, with the difference appearing in blood and tumor.

This clone was detected many times. The antigen is undetermined. TCRdb called clones again from the PCR reads with MiXCR. The sample consists of about 22,000 clones, under 25% of them appearing once. This CDR3 contains 17 residues. Germline V CDR1 and CDR2: LNHDA, SQIVND (reference sequence). V was cut by 4 bases and J by 3 bases, with 21 bases left in between. Until they underwent thyroid surgery, no patient had received any treatment. This clonotype originated in a male donor with papillary thyroid cancer or a benign thyroid nodule (not recorded which). Some clones in this sample may be carry-over from other donors' samples. The gene calls are TRBV19 and TRBJ1-2; maybe TRBD1 (5 bases). The source material was blood. DNA for the CDR3: TGTGCCAGTAGTACCACCCTCCCCCGGGGCCTTCACTATGGCTACACCTTC. Its protein is CASSTTLPRGLHYGYTF.